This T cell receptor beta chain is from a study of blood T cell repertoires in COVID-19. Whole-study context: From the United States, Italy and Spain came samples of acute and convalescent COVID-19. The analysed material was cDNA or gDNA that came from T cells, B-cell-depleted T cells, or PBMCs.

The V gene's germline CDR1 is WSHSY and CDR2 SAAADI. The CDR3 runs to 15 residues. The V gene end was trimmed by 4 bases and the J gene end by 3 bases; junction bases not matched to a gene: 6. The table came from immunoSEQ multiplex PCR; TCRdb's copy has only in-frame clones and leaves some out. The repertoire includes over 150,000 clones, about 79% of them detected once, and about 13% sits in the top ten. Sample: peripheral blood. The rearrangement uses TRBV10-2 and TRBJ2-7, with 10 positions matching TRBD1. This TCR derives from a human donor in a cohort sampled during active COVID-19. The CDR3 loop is CASSGVDRGYYEQYF. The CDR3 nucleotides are TGCGCCAGCAGTGGGGTGGACAGGGGGTACTACGAGCAGTACTTC.